This T cell receptor beta chain originates from a study of blood T cell repertoires in COVID-19. Study details: Spain, Italy and the United States supplied samples that represented acute and convalescent COVID-19. Nucleic acid was either cDNA or gDNA, and it came from T cells, B-cell-depleted T cells, or PBMCs.

Authors' processing steps: By means of reference gene primer amplification, nucleated cell counts were estimated. Produced via immunoSEQ multiplex PCR; TCRdb's table is partial and in-frame only. V, J and clone size are taken as reported in that table, and D and trimming were inferred from the DNA itself. The sample contains around 260,000 clones, more than 65% of which appear only once. Sequenced input: peripheral blood. The clonotype comes from a person aged 70 to 85 with COVID-19, enrolled during active disease.

This CDR3 is CASSQEAENTEAFF. The CDR3 DNA reads TGTGCCAGCAGCCAAGAAGCCGAGAACACTGAAGCTTTCTTT. The rearrangement joins TRBV3-1 (or the pseudogene TRBV3-2) to TRBJ1-1; D call uncertain. The germline V and J ends were trimmed by 0 bases and 1 base, with 6 bases remaining between them. Germline loops: CDR1 LGHDT, CDR2 YNNKEL (reference sequence). CDR3 length equals 14 residues.